A single sample gave rise to the 20 T cell receptor beta chains below, sequenced in a study of shared clonotypes between healthy human individuals (dated by TCRdb to between 2020 and 2021). The library was prepared using the immunoSEQ multiplex PCR assay. The table comes from immuneACCESS by way of TCRdb, which keeps in-frame sequences with V and J called. Part of the clones is missing from these tables; in studies checked, under half for an unresolved V gene and the rest for unknown reasons. In this sample the table shows about 1 million clones, 60% to 80% of which occur a single time. Of the sample, around 1.5% falls within the top ten clones. Sequencing was carried out using memory CD4+ T cells sorted from blood. The sample's cell subset or site label is to be understood as: CD45RA-negative fraction. Receptor source: a man between 18 and 35 years old in good health.

This chain joins TRBV11-2 and TRBJ2-1, with a tentative D call TRBD1 (6 bases). The CDR3 consists of 14 residues. Trimming removed 1 base from V and 2 bases from J, with 6 bases in between. CDR1 SGHAT and CDR2 FQNNGV come from the germline V gene. In nucleotides, the CDR3 is TGTGCCAGCAGCTTAGGGGGGCCCTACAATGAGCAGTTCTTC. Translation gives CASSLGGPYNEQFF.

In this sample, this clone turned up once. The V and J genes are TRBV30 and TRBJ2-7; D remains unclear. The V end was cut by 4 bases, the J end by 0 bases, with 10 bases between. The length of the CDR3 is 13 residues. CDR1 GTSNPN and CDR2 SVGIG come from the germline V gene (reference sequence). CDR3 in amino acids: CAWTYFSSYEQYF. The CDR3 DNA follows: TGTGCCTGGACTTATTTCAGCTCCTACGAGCAGTACTTC.

This clone occurred a few times. The chain recombines TRBV30 with TRBJ2-7, with 9 positions matching TRBD2. CDR1 and CDR2 from the germline V gene are GTSNPN and SVGIG (reference sequence). The CDR3 consists of 14 residues. The V gene end was trimmed by 2 bases and the J gene end by 6 bases; junction bases not matched to a gene: 8. CDR3 bases: TGTGCCTGGAGTTTTAGCGGGAGAACACCCGAGCAGTACTTC. It specifies CAWSFSGRTPEQYF.

The CDR3 reads CASSFRGRGNNQPQHF. The CDR3 region has the DNA TGTGCCAGCAGCTTTAGGGGGCGCGGGAACAATCAGCCCCAGCATTTT. The genes are TRBV5-6 and TRBJ1-5, with 7 bases that match TRBD1. This CDR3 has 16 amino acids. The germline gives CDR1 SGHDT, CDR2 YYEEEE. The V segment lost 2 bases and the J segment 3 bases; nucleotides outside the gene matches: 8.

This clone was picked up one time. The CDR3 reads CAWSVSGSGETQYF. CDR3 in DNA: TGTGCCTGGAGTGTTAGCGGGAGTGGAGAGACCCAGTACTTC. The genes are TRBV30 and TRBJ2-5; 9 bases are a match to TRBD2. The V segment lost 0 bases and the J segment 4 bases; nucleotides outside the gene matches: 3. CDR1 GTSNPN and CDR2 SVGIG come from the germline V gene (reference sequence). The CDR3 sequence is 14 residues long.

This clone has only a few counts. This chain links TRBV30 with TRBJ1-6; D perhaps matches TRBD1 (6 bases). Germline V gene sequence: CDR1 GTSNPN, CDR2 SVGIG (reference sequence). Trimming removed 3 bases from V and 2 bases from J, with 14 bases in between. The CDR3 extends over 16 amino acids. The CDR3 loop reads CAWRLQGSTYNSPLHF. The CDR3 region has the DNA TGTGCCTGGAGATTACAGGGTAGCACCTATAATTCACCCCTCCACTTT.

The chain is built from TRBV5-6 and TRBJ2-7; D unclear. This CDR3 comprises 13 residues. Trimming removed 4 bases at V and 6 bases at J, with 14 bases between. Germline assignment: CDR1 SGHDT and CDR2 YYEEEE. In DNA, the CDR3 is TGTGCCAGCAGCATTCGACTCAAGGGCGAGCAGTACTTC. Its translation: CASSIRLKGEQYF.

Only one count was recorded for this clone. Other DNA sequences from this sample encode an identical CDR3 as well. V usage is TRBV5-1 and J usage is TRBJ2-3, with 12 positions matching TRBD2. Germline CDR1 is SGHRS and CDR2 is YFSETQ. This CDR3 is built from 16 residues. The ends lost 0 bases at V and 4 bases at J; junction bases unmatched: 3. CDR3 bases: TGCGCCAGCAGCTTGGTTGCTAGCGGGGGGGCAGATACGCAGTATTTT. This translates into CASSLVASGGADTQYF. Full variable domain (rest looked up from reference TRBV5-1 and TRBJ2-3): KAGVTQTPRYLIKTRGQQVTLSCSPISGHRSVSWYQQTPGQGLQFLFEYFSETQRNKGNFPGRFSGRQFSNSRSEMNVSTLELGDSALYLCASSLVASGGADTQYFGPGTRLTVL.

As concerns this clone: The germline gene is not matched at one end of the junction; a read error may be the cause. The chain joins TRBV7-7 to TRBJ2-7; D uncertain. Germline V gene lookup returns CDR1 SSHAT and CDR2 FNYEAQ (reference sequence). CDR3 size: 13 residues. For the CDR3, the DNA is TGTGCTAGCAGCTTCGTATTAAAGGTCGAGCAGTACTTC. Protein product: CASSFVLKVEQYF.

This clone was counted only a few times. The chain is built from TRBV30 and TRBJ2-4; tentatively, D is TRBD1 or TRBD2 (5 bases each). This CDR3 has 15 residues. Per the germline V gene, CDR1 is GTSNPN and CDR2 is SVGIG (reference sequence). Trimming shortened V by 0 bases and J by 3 bases, and 12 bases separated the two germline ends. This chain's CDR3 is CAWSVPGGGKNIQYF. DNA of the CDR3: TGTGCCTGGAGTGTACCGGGTGGGGGCAAAAACATTCAGTACTTC.

Regarding this clone: Distinct nucleotide sequences in the sample also encode this CDR3. J is TRBJ1-5 and V is TRBV30, with 8 bases fitting TRBD1. The CDR3 runs to 13 residues. Unmatched junction bases numbered 2, after V lost 1 base and J lost 6 bases. Germline values: CDR1 GTSNPN, CDR2 SVGIG (reference sequence). In nucleotides, the CDR3 is TGTGCCTGGAGTGGTACAGGGGGTCAGCCCCAGCATTTT. Translated: CAWSGTGGQPQHF.

CDR3 coding DNA: TGCGCCAGCAGCTCCGGCGGAGGCGGTGACAATGAGCAGTTCTTC. Residues: CASSSGGGGDNEQFF. The chain joins TRBV5-1 to TRBJ2-1; tentatively, D is TRBD2 (5 bases). V dropped 3 bases and J dropped 5 bases, with 15 bases sitting between them. CDR3 length equals 15 residues. Germline lookup yields CDR1 SGHRS and CDR2 YFSETQ.

The chain has TRBV5-1 and TRBJ2-1, with 10 bases aligning to TRBD2. This CDR3 comprises 15 residues. J gave up 0 bases and V 4 bases, and 1 base lay outside the gene matches. Per the germline V gene, CDR1 is SGHRS and CDR2 is YFSETQ. The CDR3 loop reads CASSRLAGSYNEQFF. The CDR3, as DNA: TGCGCCAGCAGCCGACTAGCGGGCTCCTACAATGAGCAGTTCTTC.

A few counts support this clone. The chain links TRBV5-8 to TRBJ1-4, with 9 positions matching TRBD1. This CDR3 region has 16 residues. Losses at the gene ends were 4 bases for V and 1 base for J; bases not matched to a gene: 5. Germline lookup yields CDR1 SGHTS and CDR2 YDEGEE. The CDR3 DNA is TGTGCCAGCAGCAGGGGACAGGGAAGAACTAATGAAAAACTGTTTTTT. As protein: CASSRGQGRTNEKLFF.

On this clone itself: With a much larger clone just one base away, this may be a read error. The same CDR3 also results from other DNA sequences found in this sample. This rearrangement joins TRBV9 to TRBJ2-3; no clear D. The CDR3 runs 13 residues. The V gene lost 0 bases and the J gene lost 2 bases, with 4 bases spanning the gap. The germline V gene has CDR1 SGDLS and CDR2 YYNGEE. CDR3 in amino acids: CASSVGPTDTQYF. The DNA of the CDR3 is TGTGCCAGCAGCGTAGGACCCACAGATACGCAGTATTTT.

V and J are TRBV19 and TRBJ1-5; perhaps TRBD1 as D (6 bases). Germline assignment: CDR1 LNHDA and CDR2 SQIVND (reference sequence). The CDR3 has 16 residues. V lost 5 bases and J 2 bases, leaving 16 bases between the germline ends. CDR3 DNA sequence: TGTGCCAGTAGTGATAAGGGGGGAAGCGGCAATCAGCCCCAGCATTTT. Translating it yields CASSDKGGSGNQPQHF.

V and J are TRBV19 and TRBJ1-6; D might be TRBD1 (5 bases). The V gene lost 10 bases and the J gene lost 5 bases, with 15 bases spanning the gap. The CDR3 has 14 residues. CDR1 and CDR2 from the germline V gene are LNHDA and SQIVND (reference sequence). CDR3 nucleotide sequence: TGTGCCACAAAGGGGTCTCGGGATAATTCACCCCTCCACTTT. Amino acid sequence: CATKGSRDNSPLHF.

The gene calls are TRBV2 and TRBJ2-7; D not certain. With 4 bases removed from V and 0 bases from J, the gap between germline ends came to 16 bases. Germline values: CDR1 SNHLY, CDR2 FYNNEI. This CDR3 comprises 16 residues. CDR3 nucleotides: TGTGCCAGCAGTGCAGAGTCCTGGTCGACCTCCTACGAGCAGTACTTC. Its translation: CASSAESWSTSYEQYF.

V gene TRBV4-1 combines with J gene TRBJ1-2; 7 nucleotides agree with TRBD1. With 6 bases clipped from V and 2 bases from J, the junction kept 3 bases outside the gene matches. Germline loops: CDR1 MGHRA, CDR2 YSYEKL. The CDR3 is 13 amino acids. The CDR3: CASSPTGNYGYTF. The CDR3 nucleotides are TGCGCCAGCAGTCCGACAGGGAACTATGGCTACACCTTC.

This clone was picked up a small number of times. This chain connects TRBV19 to TRBJ1-6; maybe TRBD1 (6 bases). CDR1 is LNHDA, CDR2 SQIVND, per germline (reference sequence). The ends were cut back, 9 bases at V and 7 bases at J, with 13 bases in the middle. The CDR3 consists of 13 residues. The CDR3 DNA sequence: TGTGCCAGCAAGGACAGTCGGAATTCACCCCTCCACTTT. This gives the protein CASKDSRNSPLHF. Supplemented by reference TRBV19 and TRBJ1-6, the full variable domain reads DGGITQSPKYLFRKEGQNVTLSCEQNLNHDAMYWYRQDPGQGLRLIYYSQIVNDFQKGDIAEGYSVSREKKESFPLTVTSAQKNPTAFYLCASKDSRNSPLHFGNGTRLTVT.